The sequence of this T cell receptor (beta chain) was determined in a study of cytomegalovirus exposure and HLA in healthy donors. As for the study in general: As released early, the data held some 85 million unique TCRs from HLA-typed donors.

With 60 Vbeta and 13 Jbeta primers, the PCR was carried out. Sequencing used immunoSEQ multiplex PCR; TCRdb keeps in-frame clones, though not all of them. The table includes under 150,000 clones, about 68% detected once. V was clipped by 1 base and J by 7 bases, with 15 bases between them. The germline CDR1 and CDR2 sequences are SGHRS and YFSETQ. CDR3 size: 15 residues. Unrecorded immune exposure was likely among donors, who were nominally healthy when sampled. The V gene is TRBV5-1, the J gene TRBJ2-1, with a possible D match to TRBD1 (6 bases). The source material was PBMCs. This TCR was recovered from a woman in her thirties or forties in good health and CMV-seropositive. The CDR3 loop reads CASSLISGVMNEQFF. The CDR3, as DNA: TGCGCCAGCAGCTTGATCTCAGGGGTGATGAATGAGCAGTTCTTC.